Listed below are T cell receptor beta chains from one sample, sequenced in a study of Ad26.COV2.S vaccination and SARS-CoV-2 variants. Clones were sequenced by immunoSEQ multiplex PCR, and TCRdb holds only the in-frame ones, with some missing. Among hundreds of thousands of clones listed, about 89% were seen once. This specimen consisted of peripheral blood, obtained in a trial of Ad26.COV2.S vaccine versus placebo. The source is a person aged 18-65 years who received the Ad26.COV2.S COVID-19 vaccine or a placebo. Both conserved end residues are part of each CDR3. D genes are given only for firm matches. The size field is filled for only some rows; it gives once, few, many or a size class.

d_gene: TRBD1; abundance: .; v_gene: TRBV18; j_gene: TRBJ2-1; len: 16; CDR3aa: CASSPGTGGLYNEQFF; CDR3nt: TGTGCCAGCTCACCTGGGACAGGGGGTCTCTACAATGAGCAGTTCTTC
d_gene: TRBD2; abundance: .; v_gene: TRBV13; j_gene: TRBJ2-7; len: 17; CDR3aa: CASSLGTGAGAGYEQYF; CDR3nt: TGTGCCAGCAGCTTGGGAACCGGAGCGGGAGCCGGCTACGAGCAGTACTTC
d_gene: .; abundance: .; v_gene: TRBV7-8; j_gene: TRBJ2-4; len: 16; CDR3aa: CASSDGADGFKNIQYF; CDR3nt: TGTGCCAGCAGCGATGGCGCGGACGGTTTCAAAAACATTCAGTACTTC
d_gene: .; abundance: .; v_gene: TRBV2; j_gene: TRBJ2-7; len: 13; CDR3aa: CASSEVGGYEQYF; CDR3nt: TGTGCCAGCAGTGAAGTTGGGGGCTACGAGCAGTACTTC
d_gene: .; abundance: .; v_gene: TRBV5-1; j_gene: TRBJ2-7; len: 15; CDR3aa: CASSLGRTETYEQYF; CDR3nt: TGCGCCAGCAGCTTGGGTCGGACGGAAACCTACGAGCAGTACTTC
d_gene: TRBD1; abundance: .; v_gene: TRBV7-6; j_gene: TRBJ2-2; len: 16; CDR3aa: CASSLRGRGTTGELFF; CDR3nt: TGTGCCAGCAGCTTACGGGGCAGGGGGACCACCGGGGAGCTGTTTTTT
d_gene: .; abundance: .; v_gene: TRBV7-7; j_gene: TRBJ2-2; len: 15; CDR3aa: CASSAAQSRTGELFF; CDR3nt: TGTGCCAGCAGCGCAGCCCAAAGTAGGACCGGGGAGCTGTTTTTT
d_gene: .; abundance: once; v_gene: TRBV24-1; j_gene: TRBJ2-2; len: 17; CDR3aa: CATSDLTSRGGTGELFF; CDR3nt: TGTGCCACCAGTGACCTAACCTCACGGGGCGGCACCGGGGAGCTGTTTTTT
d_gene: .; abundance: .; v_gene: TRBV18; j_gene: TRBJ2-5; len: 13; CDR3aa: CASSPTIQETQYF; CDR3nt: TGTGCCAGCTCACCAACCATCCAAGAGACCCAGTACTTC
d_gene: .; abundance: .; v_gene: TRBV27; j_gene: TRBJ1-5; len: 13; CDR3aa: CASSLRVNQPQHF; CDR3nt: TGTGCCAGCAGTCTCAGGGTCAATCAGCCCCAGCATTTT
d_gene: .; abundance: .; v_gene: TRBV6-5; j_gene: TRBJ2-5; len: 15; CDR3aa: CASSYPGTRGETQYF; CDR3nt: TGTGCCAGCAGTTACCCGGGTACTAGAGGGGAGACCCAGTACTTC
d_gene: .; abundance: .; v_gene: TRBV18; j_gene: TRBJ1-1; len: 15; CDR3aa: CASSPSGIMNTEAFF; CDR3nt: TGTGCCAGCTCACCCTCCGGGATCATGAACACTGAAGCTTTCTTT
d_gene: .; abundance: .; v_gene: TRBV2; j_gene: TRBJ1-2; len: 11; CDR3aa: CASSEQREETF; CDR3nt: TGTGCCAGCAGTGAACAGCGGGAGGAGACCTTC
d_gene: .; abundance: .; v_gene: TRBV30; j_gene: TRBJ1-4; len: 14; CDR3aa: CAWSPGLPNEKLFF; CDR3nt: TGTGCCTGGAGCCCCGGGTTGCCGAATGAAAAACTGTTTTTT
d_gene: TRBD1; abundance: once; v_gene: TRBV27; j_gene: TRBJ1-4; len: 15; CDR3aa: CASSPRKGQGEKLFF; CDR3nt: TGTGCCAGCAGTCCCCGCAAGGGACAGGGTGAAAAACTGTTTTTT
d_gene: .; abundance: once; v_gene: TRBV27; j_gene: TRBJ1-1; len: 13; CDR3aa: CASSRREVTEAFF; CDR3nt: TGTGCCAGCTCCCGGCGGGAGGTCACTGAAGCTTTCTTT
d_gene: .; abundance: .; v_gene: TRBV7-8; j_gene: TRBJ1-2; len: 12; CDR3aa: CASSVGQYGYTF; CDR3nt: TGTGCCAGCAGCGTTGGACAGTATGGCTACACCTTC
d_gene: TRBD2; abundance: .; v_gene: TRBV3-1/TRBV3-2; j_gene: TRBJ2-3; len: 17; CDR3aa: CASSQIRLAGDSDTQYF; CDR3nt: TGTGCCAGCAGCCAGATCCGACTAGCGGGAGACTCAGATACGCAGTATTTT
d_gene: .; abundance: .; v_gene: TRBV11-2; j_gene: TRBJ1-1; len: 13; CDR3aa: CASSLGQNTEAFF; CDR3nt: TGTGCCAGCAGCTTAGGACAAAACACTGAAGCTTTCTTT
d_gene: .; abundance: once; v_gene: TRBV14; j_gene: TRBJ1-2; len: 14; CDR3aa: CASSQSLGVTGYTF; CDR3nt: TGTGCCAGCAGCCAATCGTTAGGGGTCACTGGCTACACCTTC
d_gene: TRBD1; abundance: once; v_gene: TRBV7-2; j_gene: TRBJ2-3; len: 15; CDR3aa: CASSLWDRVTDTQYF; CDR3nt: TGTGCCAGCAGCCTATGGGACAGAGTCACAGATACGCAGTATTTT
d_gene: TRBD2; abundance: .; v_gene: TRBV19; j_gene: TRBJ2-1; len: 14; CDR3aa: CASSGLGGYNEQFF; CDR3nt: TGTGCCAGTTCGGGACTAGGGGGCTACAATGAGCAGTTCTTC
d_gene: .; abundance: .; v_gene: TRBV6-5; j_gene: TRBJ2-3; len: 14; CDR3aa: CASSYWGTTDTQYF; CDR3nt: TGTGCCAGCAGTTACTGGGGCACGACAGATACGCAGTATTTT
d_gene: .; abundance: .; v_gene: TRBV25-1; j_gene: TRBJ1-2; len: 15; CDR3aa: CASSESGPEGRGYTF; CDR3nt: TGTGCCAGCAGTGAGTCCGGCCCCGAGGGTCGAGGCTACACCTTC
d_gene: .; abundance: .; v_gene: TRBV9; j_gene: TRBJ2-2; len: 11; CDR3aa: CASSASGELFF; CDR3nt: TGTGCCAGCAGCGCTTCGGGGGAGCTGTTTTTT
d_gene: TRBD2; abundance: .; v_gene: TRBV5-4; j_gene: TRBJ2-3; len: 16; CDR3aa: CASSSTAGGSTDTQYF; CDR3nt: TGTGCCAGCAGCTCCACAGCGGGGGGCAGCACAGATACGCAGTATTTT
d_gene: TRBD2; abundance: .; v_gene: TRBV5-5; j_gene: TRBJ2-1; len: 16; CDR3aa: CASSPSLAGGPNEQFF; CDR3nt: TGTGCCAGCAGCCCGAGTCTAGCGGGAGGGCCTAATGAGCAGTTCTTC
d_gene: .; abundance: .; v_gene: TRBV15; j_gene: TRBJ1-5; len: 16; CDR3aa: CATSNPGGTNNQPQHF; CDR3nt: TGTGCCACCAGCAACCCCGGCGGGACAAATAATCAGCCCCAGCATTTT
d_gene: .; abundance: .; v_gene: TRBV5-1; j_gene: TRBJ2-2; len: 15; CDR3aa: CASSLAPSNTGELFF; CDR3nt: TGCGCCAGCAGCTTGGCGCCCTCGAACACCGGGGAGCTGTTTTTT
d_gene: .; abundance: .; v_gene: TRBV18; j_gene: TRBJ1-2; len: 16; CDR3aa: CASSPSWGPSGYGYTF; CDR3nt: TGTGCCAGCTCACCATCCTGGGGGCCGAGTGGCTATGGCTACACCTTC
d_gene: .; abundance: .; v_gene: TRBV5-8; j_gene: TRBJ1-1; len: 15; CDR3aa: CASSLVGATTVEAFF; CDR3nt: TGTGCCAGCAGCTTGGTGGGGGCAACGACAGTCGAAGCTTTCTTT
d_gene: .; abundance: .; v_gene: TRBV19; j_gene: TRBJ1-1; len: 13; CDR3aa: CASSIAANTEAFF; CDR3nt: TGTGCCAGTAGTATAGCAGCGAACACTGAAGCTTTCTTT
d_gene: .; abundance: .; v_gene: TRBV20-1; j_gene: TRBJ2-7; len: 11; CDR3aa: CSASKSGEQYF; CDR3nt: TGCAGTGCTAGTAAGTCGGGGGAGCAGTACTTC
d_gene: .; abundance: .; v_gene: TRBV6-5; j_gene: TRBJ1-6; len: 13; CDR3aa: CASRRGVGSPLHF; CDR3nt: TGTGCCAGCCGGCGGGGGGTAGGGTCACCCCTCCACTTT
d_gene: .; abundance: .; v_gene: TRBV5-4; j_gene: TRBJ2-7; len: 14; CDR3aa: CASSLEATPYEQYF; CDR3nt: TGTGCCAGCAGCTTGGAAGCGACGCCCTACGAGCAGTACTTC
d_gene: .; abundance: .; v_gene: TRBV6-5; j_gene: TRBJ2-5; len: 13; CDR3aa: CASSYQGGETQYF; CDR3nt: TGTGCCAGCAGTTACCAGGGGGGCGAGACCCAGTACTTC
d_gene: .; abundance: .; v_gene: TRBV4-1; j_gene: TRBJ2-1; len: 14; CDR3aa: CASSQGYWNNEQFF; CDR3nt: TGCGCCAGCAGCCAAGGGTATTGGAACAATGAGCAGTTCTTC
d_gene: .; abundance: .; v_gene: TRBV27; j_gene: TRBJ2-7; len: 13; CDR3aa: CASSPRVTYEQYF; CDR3nt: TGTGCCAGCAGTCCCAGGGTCACCTACGAGCAGTACTTC
d_gene: TRBD1; abundance: .; v_gene: TRBV3-1/TRBV3-2; j_gene: TRBJ1-6; len: 15; CDR3aa: CASSHGTAANSPLHF; CDR3nt: TGTGCCAGCAGCCACGGGACAGCGGCCAATTCACCCCTCCACTTT
d_gene: .; abundance: .; v_gene: TRBV6-2/TRBV6-3; j_gene: TRBJ1-4; len: 15; CDR3aa: CASSYPDSVNEKLFF; CDR3nt: TGTGCCAGCAGTTACCCTGACAGCGTGAATGAAAAACTGTTTTTT
d_gene: .; abundance: few; v_gene: TRBV15; j_gene: TRBJ2-2; len: 15; CDR3aa: CATSSSDKNTGELFF; CDR3nt: TGTGCCACCAGCAGTTCCGACAAGAACACCGGGGAGCTGTTTTTT
d_gene: TRBD1; abundance: .; v_gene: TRBV19; j_gene: TRBJ2-7; len: 18; CDR3aa: CASSILQGDGTGAYEQYF; CDR3nt: TGTGCCAGTAGTATACTCCAAGGGGACGGGACAGGGGCCTACGAGCAGTACTTC
d_gene: .; abundance: .; v_gene: TRBV3-1/TRBV3-2; j_gene: TRBJ1-2; len: 15; CDR3aa: CARTGHFEANYGYTF; CDR3nt: TGTGCCAGAACAGGGCACTTTGAGGCTAACTATGGCTACACCTTC
d_gene: .; abundance: .; v_gene: TRBV15; j_gene: TRBJ2-7; len: 15; CDR3aa: CATSREIREGTEQYF; CDR3nt: TGTGCCACCAGCAGAGAAATTAGAGAGGGGACCGAGCAGTACTTC
d_gene: .; abundance: .; v_gene: TRBV7-2; j_gene: TRBJ2-2; len: 15; CDR3aa: CASSSTGVGTGELFF; CDR3nt: TGTGCCAGCAGCTCGACGGGGGTAGGCACCGGGGAGCTGTTTTTT
d_gene: .; abundance: .; v_gene: TRBV5-5; j_gene: TRBJ1-1; len: 16; CDR3aa: CASISTPRPRNTEAFF; CDR3nt: TGTGCCAGCATCTCTACCCCTCGGCCAAGGAACACTGAAGCTTTCTTT
d_gene: TRBD1; abundance: once; v_gene: TRBV5-4; j_gene: TRBJ2-4; len: 15; CDR3aa: CASSPGTGSGNIQYF; CDR3nt: TGTGCCAGCAGCCCCGGGACAGGGAGCGGAAACATTCAGTACTTC
d_gene: .; abundance: .; v_gene: TRBV6-5; j_gene: TRBJ1-1; len: 12; CDR3aa: CATQTGAREAFF; CDR3nt: TGTGCCACACAAACCGGGGCGAGAGAAGCTTTCTTT
d_gene: .; abundance: .; v_gene: TRBV30; j_gene: TRBJ1-2; len: 13; CDR3aa: CAWGQGISYGYTF; CDR3nt: TGTGCCTGGGGTCAGGGGATTTCCTATGGCTACACCTTC
d_gene: .; abundance: .; v_gene: TRBV7-3; j_gene: TRBJ1-1; len: 14; CDR3aa: CASSPEGGYTEAFF; CDR3nt: TGTGCCAGCAGCCCCGAGGGAGGGTACACTGAAGCTTTCTTT
d_gene: .; abundance: once; v_gene: TRBV19; j_gene: TRBJ1-1; len: 13; CDR3aa: CASSGRRNTEAFF; CDR3nt: TGTGCCAGTAGTGGCCGGAGGAACACTGAAGCTTTCTTT
d_gene: .; abundance: .; v_gene: TRBV10-2; j_gene: TRBJ1-2; len: 14; CDR3aa: CASSEPGTNYGYTF; CDR3nt: TGCGCCAGCAGTGAACCGGGAACTAACTATGGCTACACCTTC
d_gene: TRBD1; abundance: .; v_gene: TRBV10-3; j_gene: TRBJ1-6; len: 15; CDR3aa: CAIPIDRDYNSPLHF; CDR3nt: TGTGCCATTCCGATCGACAGGGACTATAATTCACCCCTCCACTTT
d_gene: .; abundance: .; v_gene: TRBV7-9; j_gene: TRBJ1-3; len: 14; CDR3aa: CASSLRKGGNTIYF; CDR3nt: TGTGCCAGCAGCCTCAGAAAGGGAGGAAACACCATATATTTT
d_gene: .; abundance: once; v_gene: TRBV6-5; j_gene: TRBJ1-1; len: 14; CDR3aa: CASIILTPNTEAFF; CDR3nt: TGTGCCAGCATTATCCTGACCCCGAACACTGAAGCTTTCTTT